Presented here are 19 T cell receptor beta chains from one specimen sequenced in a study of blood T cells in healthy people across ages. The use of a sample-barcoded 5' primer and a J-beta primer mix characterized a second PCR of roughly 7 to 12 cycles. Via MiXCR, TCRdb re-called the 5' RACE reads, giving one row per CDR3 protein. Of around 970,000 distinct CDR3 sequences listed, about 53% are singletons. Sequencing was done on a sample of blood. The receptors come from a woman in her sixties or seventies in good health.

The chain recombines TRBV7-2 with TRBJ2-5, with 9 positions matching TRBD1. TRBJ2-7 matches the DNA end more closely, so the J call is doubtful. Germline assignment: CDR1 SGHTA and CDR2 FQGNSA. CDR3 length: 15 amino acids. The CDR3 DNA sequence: TGTGCCAGCAGCCTCGGACAGGGGAATTTTTACGAGCAGTACTTC. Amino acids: CASSLGQGNFYEQYF.

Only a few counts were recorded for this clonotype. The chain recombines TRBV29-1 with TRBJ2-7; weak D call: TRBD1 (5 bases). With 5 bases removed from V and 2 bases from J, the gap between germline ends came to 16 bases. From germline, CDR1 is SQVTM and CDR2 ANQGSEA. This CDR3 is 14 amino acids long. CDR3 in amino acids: CSVRQSVSPYEQYF. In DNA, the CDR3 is TGCAGCGTTCGACAGTCCGTGTCCCCCTACGAGCAGTACTTC.

CDR3 sequence reads: CAISESTGGYYEQYF. The CDR3 nucleotides read TGTGCCATCAGTGAGTCAACGGGAGGGTACTACGAGCAGTACTTC. V and J are TRBV10-3 and TRBJ2-7; 8 bases fit TRBD2. This CDR3 comprises 15 residues. Germline loops: CDR1 ENHRY, CDR2 SYGVKD. Trimming removed 0 bases from V and 3 bases from J; junction bases left unmatched: 4.

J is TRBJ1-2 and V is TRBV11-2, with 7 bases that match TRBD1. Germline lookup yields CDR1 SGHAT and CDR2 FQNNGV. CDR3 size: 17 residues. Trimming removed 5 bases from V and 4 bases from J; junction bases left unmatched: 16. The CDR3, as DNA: TGTGCCAGCAGCCCCCTGCGGACGGGACAGCCCTTCTATGGCTACACCTTC. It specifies CASSPLRTGQPFYGYTF.

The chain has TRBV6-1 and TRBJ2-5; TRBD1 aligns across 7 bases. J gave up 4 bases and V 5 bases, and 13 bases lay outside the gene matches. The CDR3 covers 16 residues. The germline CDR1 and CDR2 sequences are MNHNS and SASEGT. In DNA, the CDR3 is TGTGCCAGCAGTCCCAGAGGAAGGGACAGCAGAGAGACCCAGTACTTC. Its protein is CASSPRGRDSRETQYF.

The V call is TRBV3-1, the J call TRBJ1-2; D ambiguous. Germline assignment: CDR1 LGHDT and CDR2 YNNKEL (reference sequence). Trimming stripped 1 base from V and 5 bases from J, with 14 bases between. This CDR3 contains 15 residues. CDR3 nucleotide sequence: TGTGCCAGCAGCCAAGGGTTTGGAGAAATATATGGCTACACCTTC. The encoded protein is CASSQGFGEIYGYTF.

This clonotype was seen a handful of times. The CDR3 bases are TGTGCCAGCAGCCTCTCCATCCGTTATGGCTACACCTTC. Protein product: CASSLSIRYGYTF. The gene calls are TRBV28 and TRBJ1-2; D is uncertain. The CDR3 runs to 13 residues. The V end lost 6 bases, the J end lost 5 bases, and 13 bases lay between the germline ends. From germline, CDR1 is MDHEN and CDR2 SYDVKM.

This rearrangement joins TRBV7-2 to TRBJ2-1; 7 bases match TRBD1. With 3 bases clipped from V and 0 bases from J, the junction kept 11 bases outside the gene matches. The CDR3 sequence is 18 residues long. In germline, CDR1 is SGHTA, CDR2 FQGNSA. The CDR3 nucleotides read TGTGCCAGCAGCTTTCCCGTAGGGGGCAGAAGCTCCTACAATGAGCAGTTCTTC. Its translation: CASSFPVGGRSSYNEQFF.

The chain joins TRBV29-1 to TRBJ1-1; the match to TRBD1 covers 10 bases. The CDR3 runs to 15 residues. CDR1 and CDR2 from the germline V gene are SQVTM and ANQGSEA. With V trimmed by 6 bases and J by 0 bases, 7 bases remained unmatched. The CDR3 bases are TGCAGCGTGGCCGGGACAGGGGTCATGAACACTGAAGCTTTCTTT. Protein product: CSVAGTGVMNTEAFF. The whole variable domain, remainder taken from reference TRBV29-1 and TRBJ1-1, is SAVISQKPSRDICQRGTSLTIQCQVDSQVTMMFWYRQQPGQSLTLIATANQGSEATYESGFVIDKFPISRPNLTFSTLTVSNMSPEDSSIYLCSVAGTGVMNTEAFFGQGTRLTVV.

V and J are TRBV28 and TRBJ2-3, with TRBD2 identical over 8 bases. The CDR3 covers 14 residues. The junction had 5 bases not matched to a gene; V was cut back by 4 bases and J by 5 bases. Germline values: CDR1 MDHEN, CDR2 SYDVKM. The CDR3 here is CASSYGGVQDTQYF. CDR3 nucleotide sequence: TGTGCCAGCAGTTACGGGGGGGTGCAAGATACGCAGTATTTT. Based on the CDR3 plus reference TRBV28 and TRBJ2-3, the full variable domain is DVKVTQSSRYLVKRTGEKVFLECVQDMDHENMFWYRQDPGLGLRLIYFSYDVKMKEKGDIPEGYSVSREKKERFSLILESASTNQTSMYLCASSYGGVQDTQYFGPGTRLTVL.

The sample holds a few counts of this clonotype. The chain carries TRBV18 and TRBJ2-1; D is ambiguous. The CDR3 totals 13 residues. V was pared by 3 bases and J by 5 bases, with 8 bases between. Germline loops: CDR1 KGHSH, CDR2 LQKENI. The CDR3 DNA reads TGTGCCAGCTCACCCGGTGAGCACAATGAGCAGTTCTTC. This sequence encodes CASSPGEHNEQFF.

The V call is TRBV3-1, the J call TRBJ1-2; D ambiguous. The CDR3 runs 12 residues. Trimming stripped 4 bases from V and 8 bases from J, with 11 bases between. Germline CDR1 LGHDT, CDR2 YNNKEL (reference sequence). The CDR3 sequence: CASSLRPGGYTF. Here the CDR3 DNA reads TGTGCCAGCAGCCTCCGTCCGGGGGGCTACACCTTC.

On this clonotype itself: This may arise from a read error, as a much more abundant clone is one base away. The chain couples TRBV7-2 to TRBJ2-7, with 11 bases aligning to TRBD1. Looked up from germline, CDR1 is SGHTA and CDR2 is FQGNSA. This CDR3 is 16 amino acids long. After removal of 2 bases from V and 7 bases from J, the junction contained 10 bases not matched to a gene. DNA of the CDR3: TGTGCCAGCAGCTTAAAAGCGGACAGGGGGCCTTATGAGCAGTACTTC. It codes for CASSLKADRGPYEQYF.

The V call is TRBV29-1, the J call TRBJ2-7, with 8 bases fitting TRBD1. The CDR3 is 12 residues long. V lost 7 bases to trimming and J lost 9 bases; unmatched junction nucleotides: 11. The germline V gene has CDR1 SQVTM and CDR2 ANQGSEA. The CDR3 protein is CSGFGTGRRQYF. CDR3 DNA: TGCAGCGGCTTCGGGACAGGCCGTCGGCAGTACTTC.

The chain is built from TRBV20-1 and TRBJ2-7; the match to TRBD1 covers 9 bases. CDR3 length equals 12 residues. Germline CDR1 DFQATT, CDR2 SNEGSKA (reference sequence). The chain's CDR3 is CRLGQGIYEQYF. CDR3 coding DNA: TGCAGGCTAGGACAGGGGATCTACGAGCAGTACTTC.

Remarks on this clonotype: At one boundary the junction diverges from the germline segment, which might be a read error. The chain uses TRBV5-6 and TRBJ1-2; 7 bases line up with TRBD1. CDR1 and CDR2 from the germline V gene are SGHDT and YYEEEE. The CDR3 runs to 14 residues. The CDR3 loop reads CAGSFGQELYGYTF. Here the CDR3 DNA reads TGTGCCGGCAGCTTTGGACAGGAACTCTATGGCTACACCTTC.

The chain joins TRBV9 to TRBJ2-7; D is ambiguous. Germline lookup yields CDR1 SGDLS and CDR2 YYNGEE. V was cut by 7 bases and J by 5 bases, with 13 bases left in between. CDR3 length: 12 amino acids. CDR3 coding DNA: TGTGCCAGCGGACCCGAGACCCACGAGCAGTACTTC. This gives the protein CASGPETHEQYF.

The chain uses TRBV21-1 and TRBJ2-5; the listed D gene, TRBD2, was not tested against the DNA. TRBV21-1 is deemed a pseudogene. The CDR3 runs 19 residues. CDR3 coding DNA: TGTGCCAGCAGCAAAAGATCCCTTTGTAAAGCGGCGGCCATGGAGACCCAGTACTTC. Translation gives CASSKRSLCKAAAMETQYF.

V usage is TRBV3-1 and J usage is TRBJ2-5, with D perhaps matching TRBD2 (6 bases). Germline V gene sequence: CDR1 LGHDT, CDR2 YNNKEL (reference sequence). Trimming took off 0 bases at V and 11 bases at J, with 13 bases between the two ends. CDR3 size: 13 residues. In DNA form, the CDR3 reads TGTGCCAGCAGCCAAGATCGGAGCCGGGAGCAGTACTTC. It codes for CASSQDRSREQYF.